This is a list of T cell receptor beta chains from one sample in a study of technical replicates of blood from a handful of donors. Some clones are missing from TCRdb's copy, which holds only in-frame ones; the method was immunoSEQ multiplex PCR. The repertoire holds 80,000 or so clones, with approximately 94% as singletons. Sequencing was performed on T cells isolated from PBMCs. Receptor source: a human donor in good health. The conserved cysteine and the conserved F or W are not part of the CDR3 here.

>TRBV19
ASSSLGRDLTNTGELF
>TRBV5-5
ASSPAIRVNEAF
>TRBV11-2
ASSLGQPYEQY
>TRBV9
ASSVGLDEQF
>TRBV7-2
ASSLGMPGWANTEAF
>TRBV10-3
AISGQGGETQY
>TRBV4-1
ASSSSGSSDEQY
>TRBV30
AWSVQGVNQPQH
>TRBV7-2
ASSPVGTDQETQY
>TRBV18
ASSPAGADTQY
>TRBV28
ASSKGVYETQY
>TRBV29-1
SVVRQGIGELF
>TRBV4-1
ASSPKTGYEQY
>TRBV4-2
ASSHELASTGELF
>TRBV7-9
ATGQGAGQPQH
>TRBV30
AWSVVEGNEAF
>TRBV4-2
ASGVTGTGAYEQY
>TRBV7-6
ASSKDRVESSAEAF
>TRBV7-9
ASSLIDRGTGDYEQY
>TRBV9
ASSVAPSGSEQY
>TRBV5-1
ANPKGQGTYEQY
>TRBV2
ASNTGYTEAF
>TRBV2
ASSGSTPYEQY
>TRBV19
ASSPSGHQNTEAF
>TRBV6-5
ASRLGHLNTEAF
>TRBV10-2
ASSDNWAGYEDTQY
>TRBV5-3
ARTFSGASYNEQF
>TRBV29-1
SPRGLGYNEQF
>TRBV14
ASSQEDSKNTEAF
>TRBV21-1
ASSKVLWPNTIY
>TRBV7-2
ASSLSTTRRHEQF